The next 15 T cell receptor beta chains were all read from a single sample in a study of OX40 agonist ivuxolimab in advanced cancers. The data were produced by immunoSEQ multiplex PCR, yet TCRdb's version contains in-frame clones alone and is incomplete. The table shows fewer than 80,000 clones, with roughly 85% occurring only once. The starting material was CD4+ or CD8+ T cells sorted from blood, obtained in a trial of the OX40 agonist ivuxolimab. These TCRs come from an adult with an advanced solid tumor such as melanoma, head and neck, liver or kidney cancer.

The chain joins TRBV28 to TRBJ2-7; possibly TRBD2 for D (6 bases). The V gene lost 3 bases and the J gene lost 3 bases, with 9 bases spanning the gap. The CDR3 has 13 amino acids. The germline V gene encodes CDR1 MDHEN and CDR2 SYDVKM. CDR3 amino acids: CASSLEGVYEQYF. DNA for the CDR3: TGTGCCAGCAGTTTGGAGGGCGTCTACGAGCAGTACTTC.

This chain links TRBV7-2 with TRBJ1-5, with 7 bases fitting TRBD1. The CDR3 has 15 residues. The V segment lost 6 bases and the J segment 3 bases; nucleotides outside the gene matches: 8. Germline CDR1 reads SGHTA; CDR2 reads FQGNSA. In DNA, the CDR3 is TGTGCCAGCAGTCTAACAGGGGAAGTCAATCAGCCCCAGCATTTT. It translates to CASSLTGEVNQPQHF. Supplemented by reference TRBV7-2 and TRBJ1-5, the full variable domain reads GAGVSQSPSNKVTEKGKDVELRCDPISGHTALYWYRQSLGQGLEFLIYFQGNSAPDKSGLPSDRFSAERTGGSVSTLTIQRTQQEDSAVYLCASSLTGEVNQPQHFGDGTRLSIL.

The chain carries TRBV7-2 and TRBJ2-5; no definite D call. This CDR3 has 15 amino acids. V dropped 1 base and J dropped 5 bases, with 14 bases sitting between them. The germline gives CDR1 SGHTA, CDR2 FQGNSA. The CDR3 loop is CASSLGGSSWETQYF. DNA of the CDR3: TGTGCCAGCAGCTTAGGGGGAAGTTCTTGGGAGACCCAGTACTTC.

The CDR3 protein is CASSLGDRKETQYF. Here the CDR3 DNA reads TGCGCCAGCAGCTTGGGGGACAGGAAAGAGACCCAGTACTTC. The chain links TRBV5-1 to TRBJ2-5, with TRBD1 identical over 8 bases. The CDR3 runs to 14 residues. The germline gives CDR1 SGHRS, CDR2 YFSETQ. Germline trimming cut 0 bases from V and 3 bases from J; bases unmatched to any gene: 1.

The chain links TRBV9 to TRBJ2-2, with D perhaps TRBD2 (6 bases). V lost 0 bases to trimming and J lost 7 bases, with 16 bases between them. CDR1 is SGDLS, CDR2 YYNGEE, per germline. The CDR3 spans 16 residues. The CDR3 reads CASSVGSGLGLGELFF. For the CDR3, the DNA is TGTGCCAGCAGCGTAGGTAGCGGCCTGGGCCTCGGGGAGCTGTTTTTT.

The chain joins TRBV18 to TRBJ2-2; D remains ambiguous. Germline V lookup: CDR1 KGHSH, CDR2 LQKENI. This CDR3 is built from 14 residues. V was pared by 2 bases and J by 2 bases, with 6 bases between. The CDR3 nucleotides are TGTGCCAGCTCACCAGATGGTAACACCGGGGAGCTGTTTTTT. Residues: CASSPDGNTGELFF.

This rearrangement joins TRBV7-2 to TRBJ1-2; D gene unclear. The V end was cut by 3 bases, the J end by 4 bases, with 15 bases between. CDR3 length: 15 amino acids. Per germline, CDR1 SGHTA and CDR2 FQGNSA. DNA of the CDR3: TGTGCCAGCAGCTTGACCCGCTCGGAGAGCTATGGCTACACCTTC. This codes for CASSLTRSESYGYTF.

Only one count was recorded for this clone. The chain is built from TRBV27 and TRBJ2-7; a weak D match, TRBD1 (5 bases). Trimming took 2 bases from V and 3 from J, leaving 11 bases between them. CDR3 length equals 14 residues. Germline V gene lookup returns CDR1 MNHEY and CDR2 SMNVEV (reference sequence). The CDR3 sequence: CASSLQGDSYEQYF. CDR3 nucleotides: TGTGCCAGCAGTTTACAAGGTGACAGCTACGAGCAGTACTTC.

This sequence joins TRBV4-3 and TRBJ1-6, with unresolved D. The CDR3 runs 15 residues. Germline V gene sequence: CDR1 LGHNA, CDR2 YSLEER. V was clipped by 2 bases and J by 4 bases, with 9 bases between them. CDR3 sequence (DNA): TGCGCCAGCAGCCAAAATGGACGGTATAATTCACCCCTCCACTTT. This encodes CASSQNGRYNSPLHF.

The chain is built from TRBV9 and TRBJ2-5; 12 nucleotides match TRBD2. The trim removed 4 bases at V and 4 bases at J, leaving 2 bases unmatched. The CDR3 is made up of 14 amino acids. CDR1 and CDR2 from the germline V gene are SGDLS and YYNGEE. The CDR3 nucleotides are TGTGCCAGCAGCCCGGGACTAGCGGGAGAGACCCAGTACTTC. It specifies CASSPGLAGETQYF.

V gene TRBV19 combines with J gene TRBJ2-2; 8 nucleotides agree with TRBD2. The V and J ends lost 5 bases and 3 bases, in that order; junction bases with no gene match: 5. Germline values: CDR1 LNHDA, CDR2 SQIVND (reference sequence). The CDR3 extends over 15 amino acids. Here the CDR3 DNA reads TGTGCCAGTAGTTTCGGGAGGGCTGACACCGGGGAGCTGTTTTTT. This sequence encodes CASSFGRADTGELFF.

The CDR3: CASSPPTGTGANVLTF. The CDR3 bases are TGTGCCAGCTCACCCCCGACAGGAACTGGGGCCAACGTCCTGACTTTC. The chain has TRBV18 and TRBJ2-6; tentatively, D is TRBD1 (6 bases). V gave up 3 bases and J gave up 2 bases, with 11 bases separating them. Germline V gives CDR1 KGHSH, CDR2 LQKENI. The CDR3 runs 16 residues.

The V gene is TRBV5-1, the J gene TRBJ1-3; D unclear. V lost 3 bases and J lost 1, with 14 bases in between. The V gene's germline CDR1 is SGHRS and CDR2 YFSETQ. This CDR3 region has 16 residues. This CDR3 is CASSSAGKASGNTIYF. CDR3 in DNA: TGCGCCAGCAGCTCGGCGGGGAAAGCATCTGGAAACACCATATATTTT.

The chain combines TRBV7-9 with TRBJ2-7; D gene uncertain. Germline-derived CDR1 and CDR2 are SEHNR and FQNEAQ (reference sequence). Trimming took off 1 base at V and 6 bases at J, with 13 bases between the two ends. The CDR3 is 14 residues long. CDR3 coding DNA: TGTGCCAGCAGCTTAGGTAGCCCCCCTGGCGAGCAGTACTTC. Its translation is CASSLGSPPGEQYF.

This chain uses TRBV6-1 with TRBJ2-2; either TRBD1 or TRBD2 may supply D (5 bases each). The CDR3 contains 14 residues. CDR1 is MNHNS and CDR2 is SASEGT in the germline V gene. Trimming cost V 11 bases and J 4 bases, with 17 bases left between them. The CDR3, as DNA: TGTGCCCTCAGGGTCGACTACGGCACCGGGGAGCTGTTTTTT. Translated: CALRVDYGTGELFF.